These T cell receptor beta chains were read from a single sample in a study of cytomegalovirus exposure and HLA in healthy donors. Generated by immunoSEQ multiplex PCR, the TCRdb table keeps only in-frame clones and is missing some. The repertoire holds about 220,000 clones, 88% seen once, with about 2.7% in the top ten. Material for sequencing was PBMCs. All receptors come from a woman in her late teens or twenties in good health and CMV-seronegative. CDR3s include the opening cysteine and the closing phenylalanine or tryptophan. The D gene is left open where the match is weak. Some rows have no size entry. The others give once, few or many, or a class for an expanded clone.

j_call: TRBJ2-7; clone_size: few; v_call: TRBV10-3; d_call: TRBD1; cdr3_nt: TGTGCCAGCCGCGGGGACAGGGGATCCTCCTACGAGCAGTACTTC; cdr3_aa: CASRGDRGSSYEQYF
j_call: TRBJ1-1; clone_size: NA; v_call: TRBV5-6; d_call: NA; cdr3_nt: TGTGCCAGCAGCTTGGCCGGGGTCTACACTGAAGCTTTCTTT; cdr3_aa: CASSLAGVYTEAFF
j_call: TRBJ2-7; clone_size: NA; v_call: TRBV2; d_call: NA; cdr3_nt: TGTGCCAGCAGTTACTCGCCTGTCCACTACGAGCAGTACTTC; cdr3_aa: CASSYSPVHYEQYF
j_call: TRBJ2-7; clone_size: NA; v_call: TRBV27; d_call: TRBD2; cdr3_nt: TGTGCCAGCAGTTTAAGTAGCGGGAGCATCGAGCAGTACTTC; cdr3_aa: CASSLSSGSIEQYF
j_call: TRBJ1-1; clone_size: NA; v_call: TRBV6-5; d_call: NA; cdr3_nt: TGTGCCAGCAGTTACTCGAGTCTGGGGGGGAACACTGAAGCTTTCTTT; cdr3_aa: CASSYSSLGGNTEAFF
j_call: TRBJ1-1; clone_size: NA; v_call: TRBV5-4; d_call: NA; cdr3_nt: TGTGCCAGCATCTTATTGACCGAAACTGAGGGCCCAAGTGAAGCTTTCTTT; cdr3_aa: CASILLTETEGPSEAFF
j_call: TRBJ2-1; clone_size: once; v_call: TRBV9; d_call: TRBD2; cdr3_nt: TGTGCCAGCAGCGTAAGCGGGAGCTCCTACAATGAGCAGTTCTTC; cdr3_aa: CASSVSGSSYNEQFF
j_call: TRBJ2-2; clone_size: NA; v_call: TRBV27; d_call: TRBD1; cdr3_nt: TGTGCCAGCAGTATAGGACAGGGGGCGTACACCGGGGAGCTGTTTTTT; cdr3_aa: CASSIGQGAYTGELFF
j_call: TRBJ2-2; clone_size: NA; v_call: TRBV5-6; d_call: NA; cdr3_nt: TGTGCCAGCACCGTTGGCCCCGGGGAGCTGTTTTTT; cdr3_aa: CASTVGPGELFF
j_call: TRBJ2-3; clone_size: NA; v_call: TRBV27; d_call: NA; cdr3_nt: TGTGCCAGCAGTTCTAACCCGACTCCGGATACGCAGTATTTT; cdr3_aa: CASSSNPTPDTQYF
j_call: TRBJ2-3; clone_size: NA; v_call: TRBV29-1; d_call: NA; cdr3_nt: TGCAGCGGGATGACTGACTCTAGCACAGATACGCAGTATTTT; cdr3_aa: CSGMTDSSTDTQYF
j_call: TRBJ2-1; clone_size: NA; v_call: TRBV5-4; d_call: TRBD2; cdr3_nt: TGTGCCAGCAGCTTGGGGTTAGCGGGAGATGAGCAGTTCTTC; cdr3_aa: CASSLGLAGDEQFF
j_call: TRBJ2-7; clone_size: NA; v_call: TRBV27; d_call: NA; cdr3_nt: TGTGCCAGCAGTTTATGGCAGGGTGCGGCCTACGAGCAGTACTTC; cdr3_aa: CASSLWQGAAYEQYF
j_call: TRBJ2-7; clone_size: few; v_call: TRBV7-9; d_call: NA; cdr3_nt: TGTGCCAGCAGCCCCGTGACCCCGGGGGACTACGAGCAGTACTTC; cdr3_aa: CASSPVTPGDYEQYF
j_call: TRBJ1-1; clone_size: NA; v_call: TRBV7-2; d_call: TRBD1; cdr3_nt: TGTGCCAGCAGTTACGCAGGGGGTACTGAAGCTTTCTTT; cdr3_aa: CASSYAGGTEAFF
j_call: TRBJ2-1; clone_size: once; v_call: TRBV4-1; d_call: NA; cdr3_nt: TGCGCCAGCAGCCAAGGGGCCCTTCGGCAGGGGAGTGATTACAATGAGCAGTTCTTC; cdr3_aa: CASSQGALRQGSDYNEQFF
j_call: TRBJ2-1; clone_size: NA; v_call: TRBV6-5; d_call: TRBD1; cdr3_nt: TGTGCCAGCAGCCCCGGGGACAGGGGGAATGAGCAGTTCTTC; cdr3_aa: CASSPGDRGNEQFF
j_call: TRBJ2-5; clone_size: NA; v_call: TRBV5-6; d_call: NA; cdr3_nt: TGTGCCAGCAGCTTGCCCCCGGGGGAGACCCAGTACTTC; cdr3_aa: CASSLPPGETQYF
j_call: TRBJ2-1; clone_size: NA; v_call: TRBV9; d_call: NA; cdr3_nt: TGTGCCAGCAGCGCAGGGACTCGCTCCTACAATGAGCAGTTCTTC; cdr3_aa: CASSAGTRSYNEQFF
j_call: TRBJ2-7; clone_size: NA; v_call: TRBV5-6; d_call: TRBD1; cdr3_nt: TGTGCCAGCAGCCCGGACAGGGGGGCCGGCGAGCAGTACTTC; cdr3_aa: CASSPDRGAGEQYF
j_call: TRBJ2-3; clone_size: NA; v_call: TRBV7-3; d_call: NA; cdr3_nt: TGTGCCAGCAGCCGAGGGCCTAGCACAGATACGCAGTATTTT; cdr3_aa: CASSRGPSTDTQYF
j_call: TRBJ2-6; clone_size: NA; v_call: TRBV10-1; d_call: TRBD2; cdr3_nt: TGCGCCAGCAGTGAGACCCCCACTAGCGGGAGGATTGGGGCCAACGTCCTGACTTTC; cdr3_aa: CASSETPTSGRIGANVLTF
j_call: TRBJ2-1; clone_size: NA; v_call: TRBV6-5; d_call: NA; cdr3_nt: TGTGCCAGCAGTTCCGGTCCGAGCTCCTACAATGAGCAGTTCTTC; cdr3_aa: CASSSGPSSYNEQFF
j_call: TRBJ1-1; clone_size: once; v_call: TRBV7-2; d_call: NA; cdr3_nt: TGTGCCAGCAGCTCTGCGCGGGTGTTCGAAGCTTTCTTT; cdr3_aa: CASSSARVFEAFF
j_call: TRBJ2-1; clone_size: NA; v_call: TRBV20-1; d_call: NA; cdr3_nt: TGCAGTGCTATGAGAGGCGAGCAGTTCTTC; cdr3_aa: CSAMRGEQFF
j_call: TRBJ2-2; clone_size: NA; v_call: TRBV29-1; d_call: TRBD1; cdr3_nt: TGCAGCGTTTCGGGACAGACCGGGGAGCTGTTTTTT; cdr3_aa: CSVSGQTGELFF
j_call: TRBJ1-5; clone_size: NA; v_call: TRBV7-2; d_call: TRBD1; cdr3_nt: TGTGCCAGCAGCCTAAGAGGGGGCGATCAGCCCCAGCATTTT; cdr3_aa: CASSLRGGDQPQHF
j_call: TRBJ2-1; clone_size: NA; v_call: TRBV27; d_call: NA; cdr3_nt: TGTGCCAGCAGTTTGACGACGGGTAATGAGCAGTTCTTC; cdr3_aa: CASSLTTGNEQFF
j_call: TRBJ2-3; clone_size: NA; v_call: TRBV5-1; d_call: NA; cdr3_nt: TGCGCCAGCAGCCCAACTAGCACAGATACGCAGTATTTT; cdr3_aa: CASSPTSTDTQYF
j_call: TRBJ2-3; clone_size: NA; v_call: TRBV27; d_call: NA; cdr3_nt: TGTGCCAGCAGTTCCATCGCGGGCACAGATACGCAGTATTTT; cdr3_aa: CASSSIAGTDTQYF
j_call: TRBJ2-1; clone_size: once; v_call: TRBV11-1; d_call: TRBD2; cdr3_nt: TGTGCCAGCAGCTTCGAGACCGGGACTAGCGGCTTCAATGAGCAGTTCTTC; cdr3_aa: CASSFETGTSGFNEQFF
j_call: TRBJ2-5; clone_size: NA; v_call: TRBV28; d_call: TRBD2; cdr3_nt: TGTGCCAGCAGTCCAACTCCGGGACTAGCGGGAGGGCCGCTGGCTTGGGAGACCCAGTACTTC; cdr3_aa: CASSPTPGLAGGPLAWETQYF
j_call: TRBJ2-2; clone_size: NA; v_call: TRBV7-6; d_call: NA; cdr3_nt: TGTGCCAGCAGCTTAGATCCCGTTTACACCGGGGAGCTGTTTTTT; cdr3_aa: CASSLDPVYTGELFF
j_call: TRBJ2-7; clone_size: once; v_call: TRBV11-2; d_call: TRBD1; cdr3_nt: TGTGCCAGCAGTTGGGGACAGGGGAATCCCTACGAGCAGTACTTC; cdr3_aa: CASSWGQGNPYEQYF
j_call: TRBJ2-1; clone_size: few; v_call: TRBV15; d_call: TRBD1; cdr3_nt: TGTGCCACCAGCAGAGGGGAGGGACAGGGCCATGAGCAGTTCTTC; cdr3_aa: CATSRGEGQGHEQFF
j_call: TRBJ2-1; clone_size: NA; v_call: TRBV30; d_call: TRBD2; cdr3_nt: TGTGCCTGGAGTGTACGAAGCCCGGGACTAGCGGACGCAAGGTTCTACAATGAGCAGTTCTTC; cdr3_aa: CAWSVRSPGLADARFYNEQFF
j_call: TRBJ1-4; clone_size: NA; v_call: TRBV27; d_call: TRBD1; cdr3_nt: TGTGCCAGCAGTCGAACCAGGGGGGACTCTGCAACTAATGAAAAACTGTTTTTT; cdr3_aa: CASSRTRGDSATNEKLFF
j_call: TRBJ1-1; clone_size: NA; v_call: TRBV5-6; d_call: NA; cdr3_nt: TGTGCCAGCAGCACCTTCGAGCCAGGGCTAACTGAAGCTTTCTTT; cdr3_aa: CASSTFEPGLTEAFF
j_call: TRBJ1-3; clone_size: once; v_call: TRBV5-4; d_call: TRBD1; cdr3_nt: TGTGCCAGCAGATCACAGGGGTCTGGAAACACCATATATTTT; cdr3_aa: CASRSQGSGNTIYF
j_call: TRBJ2-3; clone_size: NA; v_call: TRBV4-1; d_call: NA; cdr3_nt: TGCGCCAGCAGCCAGGATTCCGCGGGACTCCTAGGAGCTACGCAGTATTTT; cdr3_aa: CASSQDSAGLLGATQYF
j_call: TRBJ2-7; clone_size: NA; v_call: TRBV4-1; d_call: TRBD2; cdr3_nt: TGCGCCAGCAGCCCTAGGGGAGCGGGAGGTTTCTACGAGCAGTACTTC; cdr3_aa: CASSPRGAGGFYEQYF
j_call: TRBJ1-1; clone_size: NA; v_call: TRBV6-5; d_call: NA; cdr3_nt: TGTGCCAGCGGAAGGGGCTCGGACACTGAAGCTTTCTTT; cdr3_aa: CASGRGSDTEAFF
j_call: TRBJ2-3; clone_size: NA; v_call: TRBV11-2; d_call: TRBD2; cdr3_nt: TGTGCCAGCAGTCGGACTAGCGGGAGGTCGGATACGCAGTATTTT; cdr3_aa: CASSRTSGRSDTQYF
j_call: TRBJ1-5; clone_size: once; v_call: TRBV19; d_call: NA; cdr3_nt: TGTGCCACGACCGGGGGGGGGTTTGGTCCCCAGCATTTT; cdr3_aa: CATTGGGFGPQHF
j_call: TRBJ2-1; clone_size: NA; v_call: TRBV5-1; d_call: NA; cdr3_nt: TGCGCCAGCAGCTTCCGACTAGACCACACCAATGAGCAGTTCTTC; cdr3_aa: CASSFRLDHTNEQFF
j_call: TRBJ2-3; clone_size: NA; v_call: TRBV4-3; d_call: NA; cdr3_nt: TGCGCCAGCAGCCAAGAACGGCGGGCCACAGATACGCAGTATTTT; cdr3_aa: CASSQERRATDTQYF
j_call: TRBJ2-5; clone_size: NA; v_call: TRBV5-1; d_call: NA; cdr3_nt: TGCGCCAGCAGCTTGGAACAGGGTGCAAGGGAGACCCAGTACTTC; cdr3_aa: CASSLEQGARETQYF
j_call: TRBJ1-4; clone_size: NA; v_call: TRBV7-8; d_call: TRBD1; cdr3_nt: TGTGCCAGCAGCTTAGGGTCAGGGGGCGGCAATGAAAAACTGTTTTTT; cdr3_aa: CASSLGSGGGNEKLFF
j_call: TRBJ2-7; clone_size: NA; v_call: TRBV9; d_call: NA; cdr3_nt: TGTGCCAGCAGCGTAGACGGGTCCTACTACGAGCAGTACTTC; cdr3_aa: CASSVDGSYYEQYF
j_call: TRBJ2-1; clone_size: NA; v_call: TRBV5-4; d_call: TRBD2; cdr3_nt: TGTGCCAGCAGCTCACTAGCGGACAATGAGCAGTTCTTC; cdr3_aa: CASSSLADNEQFF
j_call: TRBJ1-5; clone_size: NA; v_call: TRBV28; d_call: NA; cdr3_nt: TGTGCCAGCAGTTTTCCGCTGCGCCGCAATCAGCCCCAGCATTTT; cdr3_aa: CASSFPLRRNQPQHF
j_call: TRBJ2-5; clone_size: once; v_call: TRBV7-9; d_call: NA; cdr3_nt: TGTGCCAGCAGCTTCCGGTTAGCGGCCCTCAAAGAGACCCAGTACTTC; cdr3_aa: CASSFRLAALKETQYF
j_call: TRBJ2-7; clone_size: few; v_call: TRBV30; d_call: NA; cdr3_nt: TGTGCCTGGGATCAGGGAATCTCCTACGAGCAGTACTTC; cdr3_aa: CAWDQGISYEQYF
j_call: TRBJ1-1; clone_size: few; v_call: TRBV18; d_call: NA; cdr3_nt: TGTGCCAGCTCACCACTCGACGGGGAAGCTTTCTTT; cdr3_aa: CASSPLDGEAFF